The following is a T cell receptor beta chain sequence with its context. The sample is drawn from a study of CD8+ T cells in alopecia areata. The germline V gene encodes CDR1 SEHNR and CDR2 FQNEAQ (reference sequence). The CDR3 is made up of 15 amino acids. Trimming took off 5 bases at V and 3 bases at J, with 16 bases between the two ends. Treatment denoted: oral pan-JAK inhibitor, 5-10 mg twice daily. Extracted RNA was reverse transcribed into cDNA, the sequencing template. Sequencing was performed with immunoSEQ multiplex PCR; in TCRdb, only in-frame clones are kept and a portion is missing. Here the sample spans some 96,000 clones, roughly three fifths being singletons.

This clonotype was obtained from a human donor with alopecia areata. The sequencing here drew on CD8+ T cells sorted from blood, taken at week 4, from a patient treated with tofacitinib. The chain uses TRBV7-9 and TRBJ1-2; TRBD1 might be the D (5 bases). This CDR3 reads CASSAEGAGDYGYTF. In DNA, the CDR3 is TGTGCCAGCAGCGCCGAAGGGGCAGGAGACTATGGCTACACCTTC.